A selection of T cell receptor beta chains follows, all from one sample in a study of blood T cell repertoires in COVID-19. Sequencing used immunoSEQ multiplex PCR; TCRdb keeps in-frame clones, though not all of them. The sample contains 75,000 or so clones, approximately 82% of which appear only once. Sequencing was performed on peripheral blood. The receptors stem from a woman of 80 years or more with acute or convalescent COVID-19. Each CDR3 is given with its conserved first and last residue. A D gene is named only where the DNA matches it firmly. The size of a clone is reported for some rows only, either as once, few or many, or as a class for expanded clones.

D gene	V gene	J gene	clone size	CDR3 protein	CDR3 DNA
NA	TRBV6-4	TRBJ2-1	NA	CASSDAGYPNEQFF	TGTGCCAGCAGTGACGCAGGGTATCCCAATGAGCAGTTCTTC
NA	TRBV14	TRBJ2-7	few	CASSQGGPSASLPYEQYF	TGTGCCAGCAGTCAAGGTGGTCCCAGCGCCTCGTTGCCCTACGAGCAGTACTTC
TRBD1	TRBV3-1/TRBV3-2	TRBJ1-2	NA	CASSPGTVDGYTF	TGTGCCAGCAGCCCCGGGACAGTGGACGGCTACACCTTC
NA	TRBV3-1/TRBV3-2	TRBJ2-3	NA	CASSQGLITDTQYF	TGTGCCAGCAGCCAAGGTCTAATCACAGATACGCAGTATTTT
NA	TRBV2	TRBJ1-6	once	CASSPKRGWGLSSYNSPLHF	TGTGCCAGCAGTCCCAAGAGGGGATGGGGACTCTCCTCCTATAATTCACCCCTCCACTTT
NA	TRBV7-3	TRBJ2-3	NA	CASSLNGLTDTQYF	TGTGCCAGCAGCTTAAATGGACTGACAGATACGCAGTATTTT
TRBD1	TRBV9	TRBJ1-6	NA	CASSVDRGSPLHF	TGTGCCAGCAGCGTAGACAGGGGCTCACCCCTCCACTTT
TRBD1	TRBV11-2	TRBJ2-7	NA	CASSFGQGAGEQYF	TGTGCCAGCAGCTTTGGTCAGGGGGCGGGAGAGCAGTACTTC
TRBD1	TRBV5-1	TRBJ2-7	NA	CASSLGQGAMYEQYF	TGCGCCAGCAGCTTGGGACAGGGGGCGATGTACGAGCAGTACTTC
TRBD2	TRBV7-9	TRBJ2-1	NA	CASSFMSGSPPYNEQFF	TGTGCCAGCAGCTTCATGAGCGGGAGTCCCCCCTACAATGAGCAGTTCTTC
NA	TRBV2	TRBJ2-3	once	CASRDTLTDTQYF	TGTGCCAGCAGGGACACCCTCACAGATACGCAGTATTTT
TRBD1	TRBV7-8	TRBJ2-1	NA	CASSSQGRKYNEQFF	TGTGCCAGCAGCTCACAGGGGCGAAAATACAATGAGCAGTTCTTC
NA	TRBV27	TRBJ1-1	few	CASSFGTEAFF	TGTGCCAGCAGTTTCGGCACTGAAGCTTTCTTT
NA	TRBV7-2	TRBJ1-1	once	CASSPGAIGAEAFF	TGTGCCAGCAGCCCAGGCGCGATAGGGGCTGAAGCTTTCTTT
NA	TRBV7-9	TRBJ1-1	NA	CASSEAPGLRAFF	TGTGCCAGCAGCGAAGCCCCGGGTCTACGAGCTTTCTTT
TRBD1	TRBV20-1	TRBJ1-1	NA	CSALRDSEAFF	TGCAGTGCTTTACGGGACAGTGAAGCTTTCTTT
NA	TRBV6-5	TRBJ1-1	NA	CASRVGGMNTEAFF	TGTGCCAGCAGAGTAGGGGGAATGAACACTGAAGCTTTCTTT
NA	TRBV18	TRBJ1-1	few	CASSPSGQLNTEAFF	TGTGCCAGCTCACCCTCCGGACAGTTGAACACTGAAGCTTTCTTT
TRBD1	TRBV6-5	TRBJ2-7	NA	CASSYSSDRGPEQYF	TGTGCCAGCAGTTACTCGTCGGACAGGGGGCCCGAGCAGTACTTC
NA	TRBV7-2	TRBJ2-7	NA	CASSRYSVKEGEQYF	TGTGCCAGCAGCCGGTATAGCGTTAAAGAAGGCGAGCAGTACTTC
NA	TRBV7-9	TRBJ1-2	few	CASSLAAAYGYTF	TGTGCCAGCAGTTTGGCGGCAGCCTATGGCTACACCTTC
NA	TRBV5-1	TRBJ2-2	NA	CASSGTYTGELFF	TGCGCCAGCAGCGGGACATACACCGGGGAGCTGTTTTTT
NA	TRBV19	TRBJ1-2	NA	CASTPGQGNYGYTF	TGTGCCAGTACTCCGGGGCAGGGGAACTATGGCTACACCTTC
NA	TRBV19	TRBJ1-5	NA	CASSMAAERRDNQPQHF	TGTGCCAGTAGTATGGCGGCAGAGCGGCGGGATAATCAGCCCCAGCATTTT
TRBD1	TRBV29-1	TRBJ1-1	NA	CSVETGGYTEAFF	TGCAGCGTTGAGACAGGGGGCTACACTGAAGCTTTCTTT
NA	TRBV4-2	TRBJ1-2	NA	CASSQMGGTAMGYTF	TGTGCCAGCAGCCAAATGGGGGGGACTGCAATGGGCTACACCTTC
NA	TRBV19	TRBJ2-3	once	CASSMTRSTDTQYF	TGTGCCAGTAGTATGACTAGGAGCACAGATACGCAGTATTTT
TRBD1	TRBV19	TRBJ2-3	few	CASSTTGTGHTDTQYF	TGTGCCAGTAGTACAACCGGGACAGGGCACACAGATACGCAGTATTTT
NA	TRBV7-8	TRBJ2-5	once	CASSFEHAGQETQYF	TGTGCCAGCAGCTTCGAGCACGCAGGTCAAGAGACCCAGTACTTC
NA	TRBV5-4	TRBJ2-7	NA	CASSLEIGSYEQYF	TGTGCCAGCAGCTTGGAAATCGGCTCCTACGAGCAGTACTTC
NA	TRBV6-4	TRBJ1-1	NA	CASSDSTFGNTEAFF	TGTGCCAGCAGTGACTCGACATTTGGGAACACTGAAGCTTTCTTT
NA	TRBV5-1	TRBJ1-2	NA	CASSSNSGAAYGYTF	TGCGCCAGCAGCTCAAACTCAGGGGCGGCCTATGGCTACACCTTC
NA	TRBV6-5	TRBJ1-1	NA	CASSYSLSGPTEAFF	TGTGCCAGCAGTTACTCCTTGTCAGGCCCCACTGAAGCTTTCTTT
NA	TRBV5-1	TRBJ2-7	NA	CASSFIPGDSYEQYF	TGCGCCAGCAGCTTTATACCAGGCGATTCCTACGAGCAGTACTTC
TRBD1	TRBV11-2	TRBJ1-1	NA	CASSLGGQGYGAFF	TGTGCCAGCAGCTTAGGGGGACAGGGGTATGGAGCTTTCTTT
NA	TRBV16	TRBJ2-5	NA	CASSQVGGHQETQYF	TGTGCCAGCAGCCAAGTCGGGGGTCACCAAGAGACCCAGTACTTC
NA	TRBV18	TRBJ1-1	NA	CASSPQQSGNTEAFF	TGTGCCAGCTCACCACAACAATCGGGGAACACTGAAGCTTTCTTT
TRBD2	TRBV5-1	TRBJ2-5	NA	CASSSGRGRAETQYF	TGCGCCAGCAGCTCGGGGCGCGGGAGGGCGGAGACCCAGTACTTC
NA	TRBV3-1/TRBV3-2	TRBJ1-3	NA	CASRQGSHLSGNTIYF	TGTGCCAGCAGACAGGGATCACACCTCTCTGGAAACACCATATATTTT
NA	TRBV4-1	TRBJ1-4	NA	CASSLQGSFNEKLFF	TGCGCCAGCAGCCTCCAGGGGAGCTTCAATGAAAAACTGTTTTTT
TRBD1	TRBV6-5	TRBJ1-4	NA	CASSLTGGEKLFF	TGTGCCAGCAGTTTGACAGGGGGTGAAAAACTGTTTTTT
TRBD2	TRBV11-2	TRBJ2-3	once	CASSLDRLAAQYF	TGTGCCAGCAGCTTAGACCGACTAGCTGCGCAGTATTTT
TRBD1	TRBV6-1	TRBJ2-7	NA	CASSERGQGVPPRYEQYF	TGTGCCAGCAGTGAAAGGGGACAGGGGGTCCCCCCGAGATACGAGCAGTACTTC
NA	TRBV9	TRBJ1-1	NA	CASSAGSGYTEAFF	TGTGCCAGCAGCGCCGGCAGCGGGTACACTGAAGCTTTCTTT
TRBD1	TRBV3-1/TRBV3-2	TRBJ2-3	NA	CASRDRGLYTDTQYF	TGTGCCAGCAGGGACAGGGGGCTTTACACAGATACGCAGTATTTT
TRBD1	TRBV10-3	TRBJ1-1	NA	CAISGSGQGNTEAFF	TGTGCCATCAGTGGATCGGGACAGGGAAACACTGAAGCTTTCTTT
NA	TRBV30	TRBJ1-1	NA	CAWAMNTEAFF	TGTGCCTGGGCTATGAACACTGAAGCTTTCTTT
NA	TRBV6-5	TRBJ1-3	NA	CASSNRVAGNTIYF	TGTGCCAGCAGCAACAGGGTGGCCGGAAACACCATATATTTT